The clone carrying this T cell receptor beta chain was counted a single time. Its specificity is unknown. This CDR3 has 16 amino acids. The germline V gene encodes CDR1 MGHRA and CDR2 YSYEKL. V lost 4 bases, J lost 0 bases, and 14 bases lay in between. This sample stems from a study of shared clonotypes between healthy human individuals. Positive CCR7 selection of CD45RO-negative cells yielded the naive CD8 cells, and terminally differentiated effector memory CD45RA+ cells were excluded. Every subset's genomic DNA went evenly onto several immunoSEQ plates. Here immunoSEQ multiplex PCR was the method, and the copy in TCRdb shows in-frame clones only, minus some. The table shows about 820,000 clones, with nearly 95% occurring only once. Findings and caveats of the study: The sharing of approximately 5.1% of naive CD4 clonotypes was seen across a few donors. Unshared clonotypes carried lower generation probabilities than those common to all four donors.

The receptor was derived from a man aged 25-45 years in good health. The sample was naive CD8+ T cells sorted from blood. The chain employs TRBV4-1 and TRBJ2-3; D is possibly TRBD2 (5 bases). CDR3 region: CASSPSRSQSTDTQYF. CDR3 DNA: TGCGCCAGCAGCCCTAGCAGGTCCCAAAGCACAGATACGCAGTATTTT.